The 7 T cell receptor beta chains below come from one sample, sequenced in a study of T cells in Graves' hyperthyroidism and ophthalmopathy. What was amplified from RNA transcripts were TCR beta CDR3 regions. The TCR CDR3 was amplified in a first-round RT-PCR using the HTBI primer set. MiXCR, run by TCRdb on the multiplex PCR reads, gives a single entry per CDR3 protein. The sample yields hundreds of thousands of distinct CDR3 sequences, 15% to 20% seen once. The sequencing input was blood. Receptor source: a woman younger than 30 with Graves' ophthalmopathy.

This clonotype has at least ten counts. This chain uses TRBV15 with TRBJ2-5; 11 nucleotides align to TRBD2. The CDR3 is made up of 15 amino acids. Losses at the gene ends were 5 bases for V and 1 base for J; bases not matched to a gene: 3. Germline-derived CDR1 and CDR2 are LNHNV and YYDKDF (reference sequence). The CDR3: CATSPGTSGQETQYF. CDR3 bases: TGTGCCACCAGCCCAGGGACTAGCGGCCAAGAGACCCAGTACTTC.

This clonotype has at least ten counts. The gene calls are TRBV5-1 and TRBJ1-1, with no clear D. Germline V lookup: CDR1 SGHRS, CDR2 YFSETQ. CDR3 size: 11 residues. The V end was cut by 0 bases, the J end by 3 bases, with 0 bases between. The CDR3 loop is CASSLDTEAFF. CDR3 nucleotides: TGCGCCAGCAGCTTGGACACTGAAGCTTTCTTT.

The rearrangement links TRBV2 to TRBJ1-2; TRBD1 matches 12 bases. The germline V gene has CDR1 SNHLY and CDR2 FYNNEI. This CDR3 contains 15 residues. The junction had 2 bases not matched to a gene; V was cut back by 4 bases and J by 2 bases. The CDR3 region has the DNA TGTGCCAGCAGTGGAGGGACAGGGGGCAACTATGGCTACACCTTC. Translated, it gives CASSGGTGGNYGYTF.

This clonotype was seen ten or more times. The chain joins TRBV20-1 to TRBJ2-5; 8 bases are shared with TRBD1. The CDR3 is made up of 15 amino acids. Germline CDR1 reads DFQATT; CDR2 reads SNEGSKA (reference sequence). Trimming cost V 3 bases and J 4 bases; bases outside gene matches: 10. In DNA form, the CDR3 reads TGCAGTGCTAGTGGACAGGGTTGGGTAGGAGAGACCCAGTACTTC. Translating it yields CSASGQGWVGETQYF.

This clonotype showed up just once. The chain employs TRBV7-9 and TRBJ2-7, with a possible D match to TRBD2 (6 bases). Germline V CDR1 and CDR2: SEHNR, FQNEAQ (reference sequence). Between the trimmed V and J ends, which lost 5 bases and 6 bases, there was a span of 17 bases. This CDR3 contains 14 residues. The CDR3, as DNA: TGTGCCAGCAGCGGGTTGGCGGGACTGGGCGAGCAGTACTTC. As protein: CASSGLAGLGEQYF. Full variable domain (rest looked up from reference TRBV7-9 and TRBJ2-7): DTGVSQNPRHKITKRGQNVTFRCDPISEHNRLYWYRQTLGQGPEFLTYFQNEAQLEKSRLLSDRFSAERPKGSFSTLEIQRTEQGDSAMYLCASSGLAGLGEQYFGPGTRLTVT.

The CDR3 nucleotides read TGTGCCAGCAGTGAACTAGCGGGGGGAATCGAGAACATTCAGTACTTC. Translation gives CASSELAGGIENIQYF. The chain uses TRBV2 and TRBJ2-4; 11 nucleotides align to TRBD2. From germline, CDR1 is SNHLY and CDR2 FYNNEI. V lost 2 bases, J lost 7 bases, and 7 bases stayed unmatched. The CDR3 is made up of 16 amino acids.

The chain employs TRBV29-1 and TRBJ2-1, with 9 bases identical to TRBD2. V shed 5 bases and J 8 bases; nucleotides not matched to a gene: 13. This CDR3 has 15 residues. Germline loops: CDR1 SQVTM, CDR2 ANQGSEA. The CDR3 here is CSVYSGTSGRYEQFF. The CDR3, as DNA: TGCAGCGTTTATAGCGGGACAAGCGGGAGGTATGAGCAGTTCTTC.